The present entry profiles one TCR beta chain with its context. The target antigen is unknown. Template switching created a universal primer site, and the cDNA included unique molecular identifiers. MiXCR, applied by TCRdb to the 5' RACE reads, yields one record per CDR3 protein. Of 400,000 to 500,000 distinct CDR3 sequences listed, roughly 20% are singletons. This sample stems from a study of identical twins. Notes on the study in general: Carriage of fewer insertions was seen in abundant cord blood beta clonotypes, whereas memory repertoires showed none. Donors were not followed over many years; analysis was cross-sectional.

V gave up 6 bases and J gave up 0 bases, with 16 bases separating them. The length of the CDR3 is 15 residues. Germline assignment: CDR1 SQVTM and CDR2 ANQGSEA. Sequencing used naive T cells sorted from blood. The sequence derives from a man aged 50-60 years in good health. V usage is TRBV29-1 and J usage is TRBJ2-3, with D possibly being TRBD2 (6 bases). DNA for the CDR3: TGCAGCGTCCAGGAGGGGACCATTAGCACAGATACGCAGTATTTT. Its translation is CSVQEGTISTDTQYF.